The TCR beta chain under discussion was sequenced for a study of shared clonotypes between healthy human individuals. Study-wide findings and caveats: All-four-donor shared clonotypes had higher generation probabilities than non-shared clonotypes did. What limited the represented genetic and exposure-history diversity was the small number of donors.

Everyone who donated was a Caucasian adult who lived in Nashville, Tennessee. Trimming took 2 bases from V and 5 from J, leaving 21 bases between them. Germline V gives CDR1 SGHVS, CDR2 FNYEAQ. This CDR3 region has 17 residues. Repertoires were generated with immunoSEQ multiplex PCR, while TCRdb's copy carries only in-frame clones and drops some. The data contain around 2.5 million clones, approximately 94% of them singletons. A note on this clone: Its antigen is unknown.

The rearrangement joins TRBV7-6 to TRBJ1-2; the D is unclear. This TCR came from a man aged 18 to 30 in good health. Some clones in this sample may be carry-over from other donors' samples. Sequenced input: naive CD4+ T cells from PBMCs. Indicated subset: CD45RA+ positively selected. In DNA form, the CDR3 reads TGTGCCAGCAGCTTAAAATTTAGCCAGTCCCTGGGGTATGGCTACACCTTC. Amino acids: CASSLKFSQSLGYGYTF.